Each of the 24 T cell receptor beta chains below was sequenced from the same sample in a study of CD8+ T cells in alopecia areata. Extracted RNA was reverse transcribed, and the resulting cDNA served as sequencing template. The repertoire was sequenced with immunoSEQ multiplex PCR; TCRdb's copy has only in-frame clones and lacks some. This sample has about 110,000 clones, with under 65% found just once. The sample consisted of NKG2D-low CD8+ T cells sorted from blood. All receptors derive from a human donor with alopecia areata.

The chain uses TRBV13 and TRBJ2-5; 10 bases line up with TRBD2. This CDR3 has 14 amino acids. The J segment lost 4 bases and the V segment lost 5 bases, leaving 4 bases of the junction unmatched. CDR1 is PRHDT, CDR2 FYEKMQ, per germline (reference sequence). CDR3 amino acids: CASSQIAGGETQYF. DNA for the CDR3: TGTGCCAGCAGCCAGATAGCGGGAGGAGAGACCCAGTACTTC.

The CDR3 is CASSRTINEQFF. The CDR3 DNA reads TGTGCCAGCAGTCGGACGATCAATGAGCAGTTCTTC. The rearrangement joins TRBV27 to TRBJ2-1; D unclear. CDR3 length: 12 amino acids. CDR1 is MNHEY, CDR2 SMNVEV, per germline (reference sequence). The ends were cut back, 5 bases at V and 6 bases at J, with 8 bases in the middle.

The chain has TRBV7-2 and TRBJ2-7; no definite D call. CDR1 and CDR2 from the germline V gene are SGHTA and FQGNSA. The CDR3 covers 17 residues. The V end lost 1 base, the J end lost 0 bases, and 16 bases lay between the germline ends. The CDR3, as DNA: TGTGCCAGCAGCTTAGTTGGGCCCGCATCCCCCTCCTACGAGCAGTACTTC. Residues: CASSLVGPASPSYEQYF. The variable domain in full, with the rest retrieved from reference TRBV7-2 and TRBJ2-7, is GAGVSQSPSNKVTEKGKDVELRCDPISGHTALYWYRQSLGQGLEFLIYFQGNSAPDKSGLPSDRFSAERTGGSVSTLTIQRTQQEDSAVYLCASSLVGPASPSYEQYFGPGTRLTVT.

The chain is built from TRBV29-1 and TRBJ1-3; D unresolved. This CDR3 is 16 amino acids long. CDR1 SQVTM and CDR2 ANQGSEA come from the germline V gene. V lost 3 bases and J 2 bases, leaving 17 bases between the germline ends. The DNA of the CDR3 is TGCAGCGTTGAGGACCCCTCCGATGTGACTGGAAACACCATATATTTT. It yields the protein CSVEDPSDVTGNTIYF. Together with reference TRBV29-1 and TRBJ1-3, the CDR3 gives the full variable domain: SAVISQKPSRDICQRGTSLTIQCQVDSQVTMMFWYRQQPGQSLTLIATANQGSEATYESGFVIDKFPISRPNLTFSTLTVSNMSPEDSSIYLCSVEDPSDVTGNTIYFGEGSWLTVV.

In DNA form, the CDR3 reads TGTGCCTGGAGTGGTGTCAATGAGCAGTTCTTC. Translating gives CAWSGVNEQFF. The chain has TRBV30 and TRBJ2-1, with D uncertain. Germline CDR1 reads GTSNPN; CDR2 reads SVGIG (reference sequence). Trimming stripped 1 base from V and 6 bases from J, with 4 bases between. This CDR3 is built from 11 residues.

V and J are TRBV10-3 and TRBJ2-1; the match to TRBD2 covers 10 bases. V lost 10 bases to trimming and J lost 6 bases; unmatched junction nucleotides: 9. The CDR3 contains 14 residues. From germline, CDR1 is ENHRY and CDR2 SYGVKD. The CDR3 here is CASNRASGGNEQFF. CDR3 bases: TGTGCCAGCAACAGGGCTAGCGGGGGCAATGAGCAGTTCTTC.

Within the sample, this clone is medium-sized. The chain combines TRBV14 with TRBJ2-1; D not resolved. Trimming removed 5 bases at V and 1 base at J, with 12 bases between. Germline values: CDR1 SGHDN, CDR2 FVKESK. This CDR3 region has 15 residues. The CDR3 is CASSAVGFSYNEQFF. In nucleotides, the CDR3 is TGTGCCAGCAGCGCCGTGGGGTTTTCCTACAATGAGCAGTTCTTC.

V is TRBV27 and J is TRBJ2-2, with a tentative D call TRBD1 (5 bases). Germline CDR1 MNHEY, CDR2 SMNVEV (reference sequence). V lost 5 bases to trimming and J lost 7 bases, with 11 bases between them. This CDR3 is 13 amino acids long. In nucleotides, the CDR3 is TGTGCCAGCAGTGGTGGGGCAGTCGGGGAGCTGTTTTTT. It is translated as CASSGGAVGELFF.

V is TRBV27 and J is TRBJ2-7, with a weak D call TRBD1 (7 bases). The germline gives CDR1 MNHEY, CDR2 SMNVEV (reference sequence). The V gene lost 2 bases and the J gene lost 7 bases, with 15 bases spanning the gap. The CDR3 is made up of 14 amino acids. In nucleotides, the CDR3 is TGTGCCAGCAGTTTAGGGCAGGGGGGAGCGGAGCAGTACTTC. It codes for CASSLGQGGAEQYF.

The V and J genes are TRBV27 and TRBJ2-7; D is perhaps TRBD1 (6 bases). The CDR3 covers 15 residues. From germline, CDR1 is MNHEY and CDR2 SMNVEV (reference sequence). The V end was cut by 8 bases, the J end by 1 base, with 18 bases between. DNA for the CDR3: TGTGCCAGCGGGGTTAGCAGGGGATTATCCTACGAGCAGTACTTC. Residues: CASGVSRGLSYEQYF.

The chain employs TRBV20-1 and TRBJ1-2; possibly TRBD1 for D (6 bases). The CDR3 consists of 11 residues. Per the germline V gene, CDR1 is DFQATT and CDR2 is SNEGSKA (reference sequence). V was shortened by 4 bases and J by 8 bases, with 11 bases between the two germline ends. CDR3 coding DNA: TGCAGTGCTATTACAGGGTACGGCTACACCTTC. This codes for CSAITGYGYTF.

V usage is TRBV5-6 and J usage is TRBJ2-5, with a tentative D call TRBD1 (6 bases). Between the trimmed V and J ends, which lost 3 bases and 7 bases, there was a span of 16 bases. Germline lookup yields CDR1 SGHDT and CDR2 YYEEEE. This CDR3 contains 14 residues. CDR3 loop: CASSSGDTVGTQYF. CDR3 bases: TGTGCCAGCAGCTCAGGGGACACCGTTGGGACCCAGTACTTC.

CDR3 amino acids: CASSLAARGGNEQFF. The DNA for the CDR3 is TGTGCCAGCAGCTTAGCGGCCAGGGGGGGCAATGAGCAGTTCTTC. The chain combines TRBV7-9 with TRBJ2-1; D possibly matches TRBD1 or TRBD2 (7 bases each). CDR3 length: 15 amino acids. V was pared by 0 bases and J by 6 bases, with 12 bases between. Germline V gene sequence: CDR1 SEHNR, CDR2 FQNEAQ (reference sequence).

This rearrangement joins TRBV19 to TRBJ1-5, with D unclear. The CDR3 covers 12 residues. The germline V gene has CDR1 LNHDA and CDR2 SQIVND (reference sequence). Trimming cost V 8 bases and J 4 bases, with 9 bases left between them. CDR3 in DNA: TGTGCCAGTCAGACCTTAAATCAGCCCCAGCATTTT. Residues: CASQTLNQPQHF.

The J gene is TRBJ2-7, the V gene TRBV9, with 8 bases fitting TRBD2. There are 16 residues in the CDR3. From germline, CDR1 is SGDLS and CDR2 YYNGEE. The V gene end was trimmed by 2 bases and the J gene end by 0 bases; junction bases not matched to a gene: 7. The CDR3 loop is CASSVGERERSYEQYF. In DNA form, the CDR3 reads TGTGCCAGCAGCGTCGGAGAGCGGGAGCGCTCCTACGAGCAGTACTTC. The whole variable domain, filled in from reference TRBV9 and TRBJ2-7, reads DSGVTQTPKHLITATGQRVTLRCSPRSGDLSVYWYQQSLDQGLQFLIQYYNGEERAKGNILERFSAQQFPDLHSELNLSSLELGDSALYFCASSVGERERSYEQYFGPGTRLTVT.

The genes are TRBV13 and TRBJ2-2; D might be TRBD1 (5 bases). Germline V CDR1 and CDR2: PRHDT, FYEKMQ (reference sequence). V was trimmed by 4 bases and J by 7 bases, leaving 13 bases between them. CDR3 size: 14 residues. CDR3 residues: CASSSPQGSGELFF. CDR3 coding DNA: TGTGCCAGCAGCTCACCTCAGGGTAGCGGGGAGCTGTTTTTT.

The CDR3 sequence is CASVGKTQYF. The CDR3 DNA is TGTGCCAGCGTCGGAAAGACCCAGTACTTC. The V and J genes are TRBV7-6 and TRBJ2-5; no clear D gene. Germline loops: CDR1 SGHVS, CDR2 FNYEAQ. CDR3 length: 10 residues. Trimming pared 8 bases from V and 6 bases from J, leaving 7 bases between.

The chain links TRBV10-3 to TRBJ1-5; D might be TRBD1 (5 bases). The CDR3 consists of 16 residues. V was pared by 2 bases and J by 6 bases, with 17 bases between. The germline CDR1 and CDR2 sequences are ENHRY and SYGVKD. DNA of the CDR3: TGTGCCATCAGTGAGGACGGGGCCTATTCTATTCAGCCCCAGCATTTT. Encoded protein: CAISEDGAYSIQPQHF.

This clone was counted between two and nine times. J is TRBJ1-3 and V is TRBV28, with D perhaps TRBD1 (6 bases). V was cut by 6 bases and J by 0 bases, with 15 bases left in between. Germline V CDR1 and CDR2: MDHEN, SYDVKM. CDR3 length: 16 amino acids. CDR3 sequence: CASSPETGRSGNTIYF. The CDR3 bases are TGTGCCAGCAGCCCTGAAACAGGGCGCTCTGGAAACACCATATATTTT.

This clone was detected only once. The chain employs TRBV5-1 and TRBJ2-2, with D possibly TRBD2 on 6 matching bases. V lost 2 bases and J lost 3, with 14 bases in between. The CDR3 length is 16 residues. Germline CDR1 reads SGHRS; CDR2 reads YFSETQ. The DNA for the CDR3 is TGCGCCAGCAGCTTTGGGGAGGAGATATACACCGGGGAGCTGTTTTTT. This codes for CASSFGEEIYTGELFF.

This clone has a handful of counts. The V gene is TRBV4-2, the J gene TRBJ1-1; a weak D match, TRBD1 (6 bases). Germline CDR1 LGHNA, CDR2 YNFKEQ. The CDR3 is made up of 12 amino acids. V lost 4 bases, J lost 6 bases, and 9 bases lay in between. CDR3 in amino acids: CASSPGAAEAFF. CDR3 in DNA: TGTGCCAGCAGCCCGGGGGCGGCTGAAGCTTTCTTT.

The gene calls are TRBV7-9 and TRBJ2-5, with 9 bases identical to TRBD2. CDR1 is SEHNR, CDR2 FQNEAQ, per germline (reference sequence). V trimming: 0 bases; J trimming: 5 bases; junction bases outside the gene matches: 7. The length of the CDR3 is 16 residues. CDR3 in DNA: TGTGCCAGCAGCTTAGCGCGCTTAGCGGGAGCGGAGACCCAGTACTTC. Protein sequence: CASSLARLAGAETQYF.

V gene TRBV4-1 combines with J gene TRBJ2-3; D gene ambiguous. Germline loops: CDR1 MGHRA, CDR2 YSYEKL. This CDR3 comprises 15 residues. Trimming cost V 0 bases and J 1 base, with 8 bases left between them. The CDR3 coding sequence is TGCGCCAGCAGCCAAGAACGCGTCCGCACAGATACGCAGTATTTT. Its protein is CASSQERVRTDTQYF.

This clone has just a few counts. The V call is TRBV19, the J call TRBJ2-7, with 7 bases aligning to TRBD2. Germline V gene sequence: CDR1 LNHDA, CDR2 SQIVND (reference sequence). J was trimmed by 0 bases and V by 6 bases; bases with no gene match: 5. The CDR3 contains 14 residues. The CDR3 sequence is CASRASGSSYEQYF. The CDR3 bases are TGTGCCAGTAGGGCTAGCGGCAGCTCCTACGAGCAGTACTTC. The full variable domain, completed using reference TRBV19 and TRBJ2-7, is DGGITQSPKYLFRKEGQNVTLSCEQNLNHDAMYWYRQDPGQGLRLIYYSQIVNDFQKGDIAEGYSVSREKKESFPLTVTSAQKNPTAFYLCASRASGSSYEQYFGPGTRLTVT.